The next 6 T cell receptor beta chains were all read from a single sample in a study of shared clonotypes between healthy human individuals. Sequencing was performed with immunoSEQ multiplex PCR; in TCRdb, only in-frame clones are kept and a portion is missing. The sample carries 470,000 or so clones, roughly 80% recorded once. The specimen sequenced was PBMCs. Every receptor here comes from a woman aged 40 to 50 in good health. Some clones in this sample may be carry-over from other donors' samples.

The gene calls are TRBV30 and TRBJ1-3; possible D gene TRBD1, 5 bases. The V gene lost 4 bases and the J gene lost 0 bases, with 10 bases spanning the gap. The germline gives CDR1 GTSNPN, CDR2 SVGIG (reference sequence). This CDR3 spans 14 amino acids. The DNA of the CDR3 is TGTGCCTGGAATCAGGGCTTCTCTGGAAACACCATATATTTT. Translated, it gives CAWNQGFSGNTIYF.

A remark on this clone: A far larger clone is only one base removed, so a read error is likely. This sample also contains other DNA sequences that code for the same CDR3. The chain is built from TRBV21-1 and TRBJ2-7. TRBV21-1 is an annotated pseudogene. CDR3 length equals 11 residues. CDR3 coding DNA: TGTGCCAGCAGCAAAGCGTACGAGCAGTACTTC. Encoded protein: CASSKAYEQYF.

V and J are TRBV7-2 and TRBJ2-7, with D perhaps TRBD2 (7 bases). Trimming removed 0 bases at V and 1 base at J, with 10 bases between. The CDR3 has 15 amino acids. Germline CDR1 SGHTA, CDR2 FQGNSA. The CDR3 region has the DNA TGTGCCAGCAGCTTAGCGGGGGGGCCGTCCTACGAGCAGTACTTC. It encodes CASSLAGGPSYEQYF.

This clone was seen only a few times. This sample also contains other DNA sequences that code for the same CDR3. The rearrangement links TRBV19 to TRBJ1-1; a possible D gene is TRBD1 (6 bases). This CDR3 region has 14 residues. V was pared by 2 bases and J by 0 bases, with 7 bases between. Germline CDR1 reads LNHDA; CDR2 reads SQIVND (reference sequence). The CDR3 protein is CASSIPGVNTEAFF. CDR3 nucleotides: TGTGCCAGTAGTATACCAGGGGTGAACACTGAAGCTTTCTTT.

V gene TRBV6-1 combines with J gene TRBJ1-4, with 8 bases identical to TRBD1. This CDR3 region has 15 residues. Per the germline V gene, CDR1 is MNHNS and CDR2 is SASEGT. V lost 1 base, J lost 8 bases, and 6 bases stayed unmatched. CDR3 in DNA: TGTGCCAGCAGTGAAGGACAGGGGAGAGGGGAAAAACTGTTTTTT. It specifies CASSEGQGRGEKLFF.

This clone was counted a single time. The gene calls are TRBV4-1 and TRBJ1-2, with D possibly being TRBD1 (6 bases). Trimming took off 4 bases at V and 7 bases at J, with 19 bases between the two ends. The CDR3 spans 15 residues. Germline lookup yields CDR1 MGHRA and CDR2 YSYEKL. The CDR3 sequence is CASSLIPGGRGGYTF. In DNA, the CDR3 is TGCGCCAGCAGCCTAATACCTGGGGGGCGGGGTGGCTACACCTTC.